The clone carrying this TCR beta chain was recorded a few times. Antigen unknown. CDR3 length: 16 residues. Trimming removed 0 bases from V and 3 bases from J, with 12 bases in between. CDR1 and CDR2 (germline): SGDLS, YYNGEE. In TCRdb, the 5' RACE reads were re-called with MiXCR into one record per CDR3 protein. The sample has some 730,000 distinct CDR3 sequences; about 20% are singletons. This sample is drawn from a study of identical twins. Regarding the study as a whole: Low generation probability was overrepresented in out-of-frame alpha sequences shared by twins.

These data also featured in a second study, about T cells expressing NK-cell markers. This second report adds: NKG2C+ dominant clonotypes from roughly 6 donors made up about 1.0-8% of CD8+ T cells.

Sample: PBMCs. The receptor was derived from a woman aged 18-29 years in good health. This rearrangement joins TRBV9 to TRBJ2-2; D unresolved. CDR3 DNA sequence: TGTGCCAGCAGCGTAGGGACGGGTATAGACACCGGGGAGCTGTTTTTT. This encodes CASSVGTGIDTGELFF.